The entry below gives a single T cell receptor (beta chain) sequence along with its context. The target antigen is unknown. The J segment lost 9 bases and the V segment lost 5 bases, leaving 7 bases of the junction unmatched. Per the germline V gene, CDR1 is MNHEY and CDR2 is SMNVEV (reference sequence). This CDR3 region has 13 residues. The data belong to a study of beta chain features in type 1 diabetes. Study-wide results and limits: VDJ junctions from patients with type 1 diabetes contained fewer insertions and more deletions. TCRB repertoires of naive, central memory and Treg cells appeared more similar among patients than among healthy donors. All four CD4+ subsets from Type 1 diabetes patients carried moderately but significantly shorter TCRB CDR3s. Possible PCR preference for shorter templates applied equally to patients and controls.

What was sequenced were expressed TCRB transcripts, since all of the isolated RNA had been reverse transcribed. TCRdb's table, derived via immunoSEQ multiplex PCR, lists solely in-frame clones and lacks some. The table shows approximately 30,000 clones, with 65% occurring only once. This chain joins TRBV27 and TRBJ2-1; 7 bases are shared with TRBD2. The TCR was taken from a young woman with type 1 diabetes. Sequencing used Tregs from blood. The CDR3 region is CASSGLVSSEQFF. The CDR3 coding sequence is TGTGCCAGCAGTGGACTAGTTTCCAGTGAGCAGTTCTTC.